These T cell receptor beta chains were read from a single sample in a study of CD8+ T cells in alopecia areata. Assay: immunoSEQ multiplex PCR; the TCRdb copy retains only in-frame clones and omits some. The sample includes some 150,000 clones, around three fifths of them seen just once. This specimen consisted of CD4+ T cells sorted from blood, obtained at week 0. These receptors were collected from a human donor with alopecia areata. CDR3s include the opening cysteine and the closing phenylalanine or tryptophan. A D gene is named only where the DNA matches it firmly. The listing skips clone size in some rows; elsewhere it reads once, few, many or a size class.

J: TRBJ1-1
V: TRBV7-9
size: -
D: -
DNA: TGTGCCAGCACCCGGTCAGGGGCGAACACTGAAGCTTTCTTT
CDR3: CASTRSGANTEAFF

J: TRBJ1-1
V: TRBV6-5
size: once
D: -
DNA: TGTGCCAGCAGTATACCGGGGCTTAACACTGAAGCTTTCTTT
CDR3: CASSIPGLNTEAFF

J: TRBJ2-2
V: TRBV7-2
size: -
D: -
DNA: TGTGCCAGCAGCTTACTAGGGAGCAACACCGGGGAGCTGTTTTTT
CDR3: CASSLLGSNTGELFF

J: TRBJ1-2
V: TRBV7-2
size: few
D: -
DNA: TGTGCCAGCAGCTTAAGCGGTGGCAATAACTATGGCTACACCTTC
CDR3: CASSLSGGNNYGYTF

J: TRBJ2-1
V: TRBV2
size: few
D: -
DNA: TGTGCCAGCACAGACCAGCACGGCTACAATGAGCAGTTCTTC
CDR3: CASTDQHGYNEQFF

J: TRBJ1-2
V: TRBV11-2
size: -
D: -
DNA: TGTGCCAGCAGCTTAGAACCGGGAGGGAACTATGGCTACACCTTC
CDR3: CASSLEPGGNYGYTF

J: TRBJ2-7
V: TRBV7-2
size: -
D: -
DNA: TGTGCCAGCAGCTTAGAGGTCACCTACGAGCAGTACTTC
CDR3: CASSLEVTYEQYF

J: TRBJ2-5
V: TRBV25-1
size: few
D: -
DNA: TGTGCCAGCAGGGAAGAGACCCAGTACTTC
CDR3: CASREETQYF

J: TRBJ2-5
V: TRBV15
size: -
D: -
DNA: TGTGCCACCAGCAGAGATATAAAGACCCAGTACTTC
CDR3: CATSRDIKTQYF

J: TRBJ2-5
V: TRBV4-2
size: -
D: TRBD1
DNA: TGTGCCAGCAGCCAAGGACAGGGAAAAGAGACCCAGTACTTC
CDR3: CASSQGQGKETQYF

J: TRBJ2-7
V: TRBV7-2
size: once
D: -
DNA: TGTGCCAGCAGTCCCGGTGCCTACGAGCAGTACTTC
CDR3: CASSPGAYEQYF

J: TRBJ1-3
V: TRBV6-1
size: few
D: TRBD1
DNA: TGTGCCAGCAGGGGGACAGGCTCTGGAAACACCATATATTTT
CDR3: CASRGTGSGNTIYF

J: TRBJ2-7
V: TRBV11-1
size: -
D: -
DNA: TGTGCCAGCAGCTTAGTAGGAGACTCCGAGCAGTACTTC
CDR3: CASSLVGDSEQYF

J: TRBJ2-3
V: TRBV7-2
size: -
D: -
DNA: TGTGCCAGCAGCTCAGGGGGGCTGGATACGCAGTATTTT
CDR3: CASSSGGLDTQYF

J: TRBJ2-5
V: TRBV29-1
size: -
D: -
DNA: TGCAGCGTTGAAGGAAATAGGGGCCGTGGAGAGACCCAGTACTTC
CDR3: CSVEGNRGRGETQYF

J: TRBJ1-1
V: TRBV5-1
size: -
D: -
DNA: TGCGCCAGCAGCCTCGGGGGGACCACCTACGATGAAGCTTTCTTT
CDR3: CASSLGGTTYDEAFF

J: TRBJ2-5
V: TRBV13
size: -
D: TRBD1
DNA: TGTGCCAGCAGCCAACAGGGGCGAGAGACCCAGTACTTC
CDR3: CASSQQGRETQYF

J: TRBJ2-2
V: TRBV5-1
size: -
D: -
DNA: TGCGCCAGCAGAAGGGAGGCGGTCGCTGGGGAGCTGTTTTTT
CDR3: CASRREAVAGELFF

J: TRBJ1-6
V: TRBV23-1
size: -
D: -
DNA: TGCGCCAGCAGTCAACGGGAGAAGCTATTACCCTATAATTCACCCCTCCACTTT
CDR3: CASSQREKLLPYNSPLHF

J: TRBJ1-2
V: TRBV10-3
size: -
D: -
DNA: TGTGCCATCAGTGAGTCAACGGGAGGCTACACCTTC
CDR3: CAISESTGGYTF

J: TRBJ2-2
V: TRBV7-2
size: -
D: -
DNA: TGTGCCAGCAGCTTAGCGGGCAGGGTCACCGGGGAGCTGTTTTTT
CDR3: CASSLAGRVTGELFF

J: TRBJ2-3
V: TRBV5-1
size: -
D: TRBD2
DNA: TGCGCCAGCAGCACTACGACTAGCGGGGGTGTGGATACGCAGTATTTT
CDR3: CASSTTTSGGVDTQYF

J: TRBJ2-5
V: TRBV5-1
size: -
D: -
DNA: TGCGCCAGCAAACCAGGGGTAGAAGAGACCCAGTACTTC
CDR3: CASKPGVEETQYF

J: TRBJ1-2
V: TRBV5-1
size: -
D: -
DNA: TGCGCCAGCAGCTTGCAGACGGTTAATTATGGCTACACCTTC
CDR3: CASSLQTVNYGYTF

J: TRBJ2-5
V: TRBV5-1
size: -
D: -
DNA: TGCGCCAGCAGCTTAACAGGGACCTCCCAAGAGACCCAGTACTTC
CDR3: CASSLTGTSQETQYF

J: TRBJ1-1
V: TRBV29-1
size: once
D: -
DNA: TGCAGCGTTGAACGGGAAGCTGAAGCTTTCTTT
CDR3: CSVEREAEAFF

J: TRBJ2-5
V: TRBV7-2
size: -
D: -
DNA: TGTGCCAGCAGCCCTGGCATGCGGGCTGGGACCCAGTACTTC
CDR3: CASSPGMRAGTQYF

J: TRBJ2-7
V: TRBV7-2
size: -
D: -
DNA: TGTGCCAGCAGCTTAGCGGGGGGGCCGTACGAGCAGTACTTC
CDR3: CASSLAGGPYEQYF

J: TRBJ2-3
V: TRBV7-2
size: many
D: -
DNA: TGTGCCAGCAGGGCCTCGGCAGCAGATACGCAGTATTTT
CDR3: CASRASAADTQYF

J: TRBJ1-2
V: TRBV18
size: -
D: TRBD1
DNA: TGTGCCAGTGAAAGCAGGGGGCGCAAGGATGGCTACACCTTC
CDR3: CASESRGRKDGYTF

J: TRBJ1-1
V: TRBV29-1
size: -
D: TRBD1
DNA: TGCAGCGTCACGACAGGGGGGGACACTGAAGCTTTCTTT
CDR3: CSVTTGGDTEAFF

J: TRBJ1-1
V: TRBV10-3
size: -
D: -
DNA: TGTGCCATCAGTGAGCAGGAGAACACTGAAGCTTTCTTT
CDR3: CAISEQENTEAFF

J: TRBJ1-2
V: TRBV25-1
size: -
D: -
DNA: TGTGCCAGCAGTCAGATCGGTTTGGCAGGGGATAACTATGGCTACACCTTC
CDR3: CASSQIGLAGDNYGYTF

J: TRBJ2-3
V: TRBV27
size: -
D: TRBD1
DNA: TGTGCCAGCAGAGCCGGGACAGGGAGCACAGATACGCAGTATTTT
CDR3: CASRAGTGSTDTQYF

J: TRBJ2-5
V: TRBV29-1
size: -
D: -
DNA: TGCAGCGGCCGACAGGGAGGTGGACAAGAGACCCAGTACTTC
CDR3: CSGRQGGGQETQYF

J: TRBJ2-1
V: TRBV30
size: few
D: TRBD1
DNA: TGTGCCTGGGGGGTCCGGGACAGGGCATACAATGAGCAGTTCTTC
CDR3: CAWGVRDRAYNEQFF

J: TRBJ1-2
V: TRBV25-1
size: -
D: TRBD1
DNA: TGTGCCAGCAGTGTCTCGCTGACAGGGGCCCTTGGCTACACCTTC
CDR3: CASSVSLTGALGYTF

J: TRBJ2-1
V: TRBV7-9
size: few
D: -
DNA: TGTGCCAGCAGCCCACCCCTAGGGAGGATGGCCTGGGGTGAGCAGTTCTTC
CDR3: CASSPPLGRMAWGEQFF

J: TRBJ2-6
V: TRBV4-1
size: -
D: -
DNA: TGCGCCAGCAGCCAAGATCTTTCGACTTCACATTTCTCTGGGGCCAACGTCCTGACTTTC
CDR3: CASSQDLSTSHFSGANVLTF

J: TRBJ2-2
V: TRBV29-1
size: -
D: -
DNA: TGCAGCGTTGTCGGCCAGGGCGTGGAGCTGTTTTTT
CDR3: CSVVGQGVELFF

J: TRBJ2-5
V: TRBV7-9
size: few
D: -
DNA: TGTGCCAGCAGCGAACAGCAAGAGACCCAGTACTTC
CDR3: CASSEQQETQYF

J: TRBJ2-3
V: TRBV4-3
size: -
D: -
DNA: TGCGCCAGCAGCCAAGTGCGCGCCGGGATAGATACGCAGTATTTT
CDR3: CASSQVRAGIDTQYF

J: TRBJ2-2
V: TRBV29-1
size: few
D: TRBD1
DNA: TGCAGCGTTGGGGGGACAGGGTCAGGCGGGGAGCTGTTTTTT
CDR3: CSVGGTGSGGELFF

J: TRBJ1-2
V: TRBV28
size: -
D: -
DNA: TGTGCCAGCCGAACCGGGCCTCCGGATGGCTACACCTTC
CDR3: CASRTGPPDGYTF

J: TRBJ1-2
V: TRBV29-1
size: -
D: -
DNA: TGCAGCGTTGACAGTAACTATGGCTACACCTTC
CDR3: CSVDSNYGYTF

J: TRBJ2-4
V: TRBV15
size: -
D: -
DNA: TGTGCCACCAGAGACCCTTCACTAGCCAAAAACATTCAGTACTTC
CDR3: CATRDPSLAKNIQYF

J: TRBJ1-2
V: TRBV25-1
size: -
D: -
DNA: TGTGCCAGCAGTACCTTAGAATGGGATGGCTACACCTTC
CDR3: CASSTLEWDGYTF

J: TRBJ1-2
V: TRBV6-5
size: -
D: -
DNA: TGTGCCAGCAGTCGAGGGGCAGGGAACTATGGCTACACCTTC
CDR3: CASSRGAGNYGYTF

J: TRBJ2-7
V: TRBV30
size: -
D: -
DNA: TGTGCCTGGAGTAGGGGACACTATCCCTACGAGCAGTACTTC
CDR3: CAWSRGHYPYEQYF

J: TRBJ2-5
V: TRBV19
size: -
D: TRBD1
DNA: TGTGCCAGTAGAGACAGGGGGCGCGGAGAGACCCAGTACTTC
CDR3: CASRDRGRGETQYF

J: TRBJ1-2
V: TRBV29-1
size: -
D: TRBD1
DNA: TGCAGCGTTGTTCAAGGGACAGGGTATGGCTACACCTTC
CDR3: CSVVQGTGYGYTF

J: TRBJ2-3
V: TRBV30
size: -
D: -
DNA: TGTGCCTGGAGTATCAGGGTCACAGATACGCAGTATTTT
CDR3: CAWSIRVTDTQYF

J: TRBJ2-1
V: TRBV29-1
size: -
D: TRBD2
DNA: TGCAGCGTTGAAGCGTCGGAGCGGGGGATCTCCTACAATGAGCAGTTCTTC
CDR3: CSVEASERGISYNEQFF

J: TRBJ1-1
V: TRBV27
size: -
D: TRBD1
DNA: TGTGCCAGCAGTTTACCGGACAGGAGGACTGAAGCTTTCTTT
CDR3: CASSLPDRRTEAFF

J: TRBJ2-7
V: TRBV7-9
size: -
D: -
DNA: TGTGCCAGCAGCTTAGGTTTCACGGCCCCGGGAGAGCAGTACTTC
CDR3: CASSLGFTAPGEQYF

J: TRBJ1-2
V: TRBV27
size: -
D: TRBD1
DNA: TGTGCCAGCAGTCAACAGGGGCGGTATGGCTACACCTTC
CDR3: CASSQQGRYGYTF

J: TRBJ2-7
V: TRBV20-1
size: once
D: -
DNA: TGCAGTGCTAGAATAGGGCCCGAGCAGTACTTC
CDR3: CSARIGPEQYF

J: TRBJ1-2
V: TRBV29-1
size: -
D: TRBD1
DNA: TGCAGCGTCGCGTCCGGACAGGGCTTGGATGGCTACACCTTC
CDR3: CSVASGQGLDGYTF

J: TRBJ2-5
V: TRBV27
size: -
D: TRBD1
DNA: TGTGCCAGCAGTCCGACAGGGGGGCAAGAGACCCAGTACTTC
CDR3: CASSPTGGQETQYF

J: TRBJ2-5
V: TRBV19
size: -
D: TRBD2
DNA: TGTGCCAGTAGTGGCGGGGGGGGCAATTCAGAGACCCAGTACTTC
CDR3: CASSGGGGNSETQYF